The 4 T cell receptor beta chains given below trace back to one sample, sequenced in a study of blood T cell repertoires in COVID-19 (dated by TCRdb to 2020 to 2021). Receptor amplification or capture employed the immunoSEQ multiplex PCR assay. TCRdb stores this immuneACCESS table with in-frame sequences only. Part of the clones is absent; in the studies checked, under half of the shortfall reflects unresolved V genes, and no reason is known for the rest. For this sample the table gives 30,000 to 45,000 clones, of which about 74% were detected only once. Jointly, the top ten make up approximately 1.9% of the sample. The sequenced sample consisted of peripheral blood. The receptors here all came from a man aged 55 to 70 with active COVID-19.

In nucleotides, the CDR3 is TGCGCCAGCAGCGGTAGCGGGAGAGGTAGCGACGAGCAGTACTTC. This codes for CASSGSGRGSDEQYF. The chain combines TRBV5-1 with TRBJ2-7; 9 positions agree with TRBD2. Trimming at V came to 4 bases and at J to 5 bases, leaving 10 bases not matched to a gene. This CDR3 has 15 amino acids. Per the germline V gene, CDR1 is SGHRS and CDR2 is YFSETQ.

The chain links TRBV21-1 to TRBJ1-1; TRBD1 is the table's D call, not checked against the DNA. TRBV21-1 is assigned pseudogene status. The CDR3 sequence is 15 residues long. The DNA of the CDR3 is TGTGCCAGCAGCAAAGGATATACCTGGGCCACTGAAGCTTTCTTT. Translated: CASSKGYTWATEAFF.

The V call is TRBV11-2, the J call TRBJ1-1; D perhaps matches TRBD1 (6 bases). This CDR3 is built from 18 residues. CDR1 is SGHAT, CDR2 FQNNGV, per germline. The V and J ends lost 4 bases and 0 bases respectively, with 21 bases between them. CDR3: CASSSLYQGRRVNTEAFF. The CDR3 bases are TGTGCCAGCAGCTCGCTTTACCAGGGGCGGAGAGTGAACACTGAAGCTTTCTTT. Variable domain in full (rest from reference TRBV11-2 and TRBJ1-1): EAGVAQSPRYKIIEKRQSVAFWCNPISGHATLYWYQQILGQGPKLLIQFQNNGVVDDSQLPKDRFSAERLKGVDSTLKIQPAKLEDSAVYLCASSSLYQGRRVNTEAFFGQGTRLTVV.

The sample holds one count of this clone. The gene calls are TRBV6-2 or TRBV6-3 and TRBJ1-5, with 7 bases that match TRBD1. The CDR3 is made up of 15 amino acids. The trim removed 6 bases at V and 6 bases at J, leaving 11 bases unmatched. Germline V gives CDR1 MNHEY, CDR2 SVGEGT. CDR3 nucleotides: TGTGCCAGCAGCCAGAGGGGCGCAGGGGGTCAGCCCCAGCATTTT. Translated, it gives CASSQRGAGGQPQHF.